Each of the 18 T cell receptor beta chains below was sequenced from the same sample in a study of OX40 agonist ivuxolimab in advanced cancers. Produced via immunoSEQ multiplex PCR; TCRdb's table is partial and in-frame only. The sample includes about 55,000 clones, about 80% of them seen just once. Here the sequenced sample was CD4+ or CD8+ T cells sorted from blood, taken in a trial of the OX40 agonist ivuxolimab. These receptor sequences come from an adult with an advanced solid tumor such as melanoma, head and neck, liver or kidney cancer.

The V call is TRBV7-8, the J call TRBJ2-7, with D tentatively TRBD1 or TRBD2 (5 bases each). V was clipped by 5 bases and J by 3 bases, with 14 bases between them. Germline CDR1 and CDR2: SGHVS and FQNEAQ. The CDR3 runs to 14 residues. CDR3 bases: TGTGCCAGCAGCCCAGGGCTAGCCGTCTACGAGCAGTACTTC. It is translated as CASSPGLAVYEQYF.

The gene calls are TRBV5-1 and TRBJ2-2; tentatively, D is TRBD1 (6 bases). The V end lost 6 bases, the J end lost 4 bases, and 13 bases lay between the germline ends. CDR3 length equals 14 residues. Germline CDR1 SGHRS, CDR2 YFSETQ. CDR3 protein: CASTIGGGTGELFF. The CDR3 DNA is TGCGCCAGCACCATAGGGGGTGGCACCGGGGAGCTGTTTTTT.

This clone has a handful of counts. The CDR3 spells CSVGDNTYAFF. CDR3 sequence (DNA): TGCAGCGTTGGAGACAACACGTACGCTTTCTTT. This chain links TRBV29-1 with TRBJ1-1; D call uncertain. The CDR3 is made up of 11 amino acids. V lost 4 bases and J lost 11, with 14 bases in between. Germline CDR1 SQVTM, CDR2 ANQGSEA.

With regard to this clone: The same CDR3 is also encoded by other DNA sequences in this sample. V usage is TRBV18 and J usage is TRBJ1-5; no firm D call. Germline V gene lookup returns CDR1 KGHSH and CDR2 LQKENI. V was pared by 3 bases and J by 2 bases, with 5 bases between. This CDR3 comprises 13 residues. The CDR3 protein is CASSPGGNQPQHF. In DNA, the CDR3 is TGTGCCAGCTCACCCGGCGGCAATCAGCCCCAGCATTTT.

About this clone itself: The junction differs from germline at one of its ends, possibly a read error. V is TRBV30 and J is TRBJ2-5, with TRBD2 matching 9 bases. The CDR3 loop spans 11 amino acids. Germline V CDR1 and CDR2: GTSNPN, SVGIG (reference sequence). The CDR3 region has the DNA TGTGCCTGGAGTGTCGGGACTAGCCGGGACTTC. Its protein product is CAWSVGTSRDF.

The chain uses TRBV5-1 and TRBJ2-3; 7 bases align to TRBD2. The CDR3 totals 16 residues. The V gene end was trimmed by 5 bases and the J gene end by 1 base; junction bases not matched to a gene: 10. From germline, CDR1 is SGHRS and CDR2 YFSETQ. This CDR3 reads CASRSGGSPGTDTQYF. CDR3 coding DNA: TGCGCCAGCAGAAGCGGCGGGAGTCCTGGCACAGATACGCAGTATTTT. The full variable domain, rest sourced from reference TRBV5-1 and TRBJ2-3, is KAGVTQTPRYLIKTRGQQVTLSCSPISGHRSVSWYQQTPGQGLQFLFEYFSETQRNKGNFPGRFSGRQFSNSRSEMNVSTLELGDSALYLCASRSGGSPGTDTQYFGPGTRLTVL.

The J gene is TRBJ1-2, the V gene TRBV7-9; 7 bases are a match to TRBD1. Losses at the gene ends were 5 bases for V and 8 bases for J; bases not matched to a gene: 14. Germline lookup yields CDR1 SEHNR and CDR2 FQNEAQ (reference sequence). The CDR3 spans 15 residues. The CDR3 DNA sequence: TGTGCCAGCAGCGAGGGGTTCAGGGGGATCGGGGGCTACACCTTC. The encoded protein is CASSEGFRGIGGYTF.

This clone ranks as medium-sized. The gene calls are TRBV7-9 and TRBJ1-4, with 9 positions matching TRBD1. Germline V CDR1 and CDR2: SEHNR, FQNEAQ (reference sequence). The CDR3 totals 16 residues. With V trimmed by 5 bases and J by 0 bases, 4 bases remained unmatched. The CDR3 here is CASSPGQGPTNEKLFF. For the CDR3, the DNA is TGTGCCAGCAGCCCCGGACAGGGGCCAACTAATGAAAAACTGTTTTTT.

Turning to this clone: This same CDR3 is encoded by further DNA sequences in the sample. The rearrangement links TRBV5-1 to TRBJ2-5, with D possibly being TRBD2 (6 bases). Deletions cut 4 bases from V and 4 bases from J, with 11 bases between. CDR1 is SGHRS, CDR2 YFSETQ, per germline. The CDR3 sequence is 13 residues long. CDR3 amino acids: CASSGGLSETQYF. The DNA of the CDR3 is TGCGCCAGCAGCGGCGGACTATCAGAGACCCAGTACTTC.

This chain links TRBV6-6 with TRBJ2-7; a weak D match, TRBD2 (5 bases). This CDR3 has 15 amino acids. V was pared by 6 bases and J by 0 bases, with 15 bases between. Germline-derived CDR1 and CDR2 are MNHNY and SVGAGI (reference sequence). The CDR3, as DNA: TGTGCCAGCAGGCCGGTTGCTGGGAGCTCCTACGAGCAGTACTTC. It encodes CASRPVAGSSYEQYF.

The chain joins TRBV6-6 to TRBJ2-2; D perhaps matches TRBD2 (5 bases). Germline assignment: CDR1 MNHNY and CDR2 SVGAGI (reference sequence). This CDR3 is built from 16 residues. The ends were cut back, 0 bases at V and 7 bases at J, with 15 bases in the middle. The CDR3 sequence is CASSYSRDFWGGELFF. DNA for the CDR3: TGTGCCAGCAGTTACTCCCGGGATTTTTGGGGCGGGGAGCTGTTTTTT.

This clone was found a few times. This chain links TRBV5-1 with TRBJ2-6; 11 nucleotides line up with TRBD1. The J segment lost 0 bases and the V segment lost 4 bases, leaving 6 bases of the junction unmatched. The CDR3 is 18 amino acids. Germline values: CDR1 SGHRS, CDR2 YFSETQ. The CDR3 nucleotides are TGCGCCAGCAGCCAGTGGACAGGGGGCAACTCTGGGGCCAACGTCCTGACTTTC. It is translated as CASSQWTGGNSGANVLTF.

V usage is TRBV30 and J usage is TRBJ1-4; D perhaps matches TRBD1 (5 bases). The CDR3 totals 12 residues. V was trimmed by 2 bases and J by 5 bases, leaving 6 bases between them. Germline loops: CDR1 GTSNPN, CDR2 SVGIG (reference sequence). CDR3 protein: CAWSRGNEKLFF. In nucleotides, the CDR3 is TGTGCCTGGAGTCGGGGGAATGAAAAACTGTTTTTT. The full variable domain, rest sourced from reference TRBV30 and TRBJ1-4, is SQTIHQWPATLVQPVGSPLSLECTVEGTSNPNLYWYRQAAGRGLQLLFYSVGIGQISSEVPQNLSASRPQDRQFILSSKKLLLSDSGFYLCAWSRGNEKLFFGSGTQLSVL.

The CDR3 spells CASSSGQRVGGYTF. CDR3 DNA: TGTGCCAGCAGTTCGGGACAGCGGGTCGGGGGCTACACCTTC. The chain couples TRBV28 to TRBJ1-2; TRBD1 agrees at 7 bases. The germline V gene has CDR1 MDHEN and CDR2 SYDVKM. J was trimmed by 8 bases and V by 4 bases; bases with no gene match: 10. The CDR3 is 14 residues long.

The chain carries TRBV7-9 and TRBJ1-5; TRBD1 aligns across 11 bases. The germline V gene has CDR1 SEHNR and CDR2 FQNEAQ (reference sequence). Losses at the gene ends were 5 bases for V and 4 bases for J; bases not matched to a gene: 7. The CDR3 sequence is 16 residues long. The CDR3 region is CASSVGQGAGNQPQHF. The CDR3 DNA sequence: TGTGCCAGCAGCGTAGGACAGGGGGCCGGGAATCAGCCCCAGCATTTT.

This clone showed up just a few times. This rearrangement joins TRBV14 to TRBJ1-4; D gene unclear. CDR3 length equals 15 residues. Germline V gene lookup returns CDR1 SGHDN and CDR2 FVKESK. Trimming shortened V by 4 bases and J by 1 base, and 10 bases separated the two germline ends. The CDR3 DNA sequence: TGTGCCAGCAGCCGGGGAGGGATAACTAATGAAAAACTGTTTTTT. Residues: CASSRGGITNEKLFF.

The CDR3: CASKTSVSSYNEQFF. In DNA form, the CDR3 reads TGCGCCAGCAAGACTAGCGTTAGCTCCTACAATGAGCAGTTCTTC. V and J are TRBV10-2 and TRBJ2-1; 8 nucleotides align to TRBD2. The CDR3 consists of 15 residues. V was pared by 7 bases and J by 0 bases, with 5 bases of the junction left unmatched. Germline V gene data show CDR1 as WSHSY and CDR2 as SAAADI.

The chain carries TRBV4-3 and TRBJ2-2; 11 bases agree with TRBD2. V shed 2 bases, J shed 2 bases, and the junction held 4 bases outside the gene matches. The CDR3 contains 17 residues. In germline, CDR1 is LGHNA, CDR2 YSLEER. CDR3 sequence (DNA): TGCGCCAGCAGCCAACGACTAGCGGGGCTTAACACCGGGGAGCTGTTTTTT. Residues: CASSQRLAGLNTGELFF.